In this sample, the clone carrying this T cell receptor (beta chain) turned up a few times. The data stem from a study of T cell repertoires in cytomegalovirus infection. The trim removed 2 bases at V and 6 bases at J, leaving 5 bases unmatched. CDR1 and CDR2 from the germline V gene are MNHEY and SVGAGI. CDR3 length: 15 amino acids. From the reads, TCRdb called clonotypes with MiXCR, one entry per CDR3 protein. This sample has 250,000 to 300,000 distinct CDR3 sequences; about an eighth occur once, and the top ten carry 8.8%. The rearrangement joins TRBV6-5 to TRBJ2-5; TRBD1 matches 11 bases. Sequenced sample: PBMCs. The sequence was collected from a human donor in good health (CMV status not recorded). Some clones in this sample may be carry-over from other donors' samples. DNA of the CDR3: TGTGCCAGCAGTTACCTGGACAGGGGGCGGCAGACCCAGTACTTC. Residues: CASSYLDRGRQTQYF.